Listed below are T cell receptor beta chains from one sample, sequenced in a study of cytomegalovirus exposure and HLA in healthy donors. Sequenced by immunoSEQ multiplex PCR; TCRdb stores in-frame clones only, minus some. The repertoire holds some 170,000 clones, with about 82% as singletons. Input material: PBMCs. The receptor set was obtained from a woman in her thirties in good health and CMV-seropositive. Both conserved end residues are part of each CDR3. A D gene is named only where the DNA matches it firmly. Clone size appears in some rows only: once, few, many, or a class for an expanded clone.

cdr3_aa cdr3_nt j_call clone_size d_call v_call
CASSVPGQNEQFF TGTGCCAGTAGCGTTCCGGGACAGAATGAGCAGTTCTTC TRBJ2-1 NA TRBD1 TRBV19
CASSQVLTGGGTDTQYF TGCGCCAGCAGCCAAGTTTTAACAGGGGGCGGCACAGATACGCAGTATTTT TRBJ2-3 NA TRBD1 TRBV4-1
CASSLGGERNNEQFF TGTGCCAGCAGCTTAGGGGGGGAACGGAACAATGAGCAGTTCTTC TRBJ2-1 few NA TRBV11-3
CASSSTKKGLAGGWNQETQYF TGTGCCAGCAGTTCTACCAAGAAGGGGCTAGCGGGGGGGTGGAATCAAGAGACCCAGTACTTC TRBJ2-5 NA TRBD2 TRBV27
CASSLVEGSTEAFF TGTGCCAGCAGCTTAGTGGAGGGATCCACTGAAGCTTTCTTT TRBJ1-1 NA NA TRBV7-9
CASSLKGGASGNTIYF TGTGCCAGCAGCTTAAAGGGTGGGGCCTCTGGAAACACCATATATTTT TRBJ1-3 NA NA TRBV7-9
CASSPSVFDRGNYGYTF TGTGCCAGCAGCCCATCCGTTTTTGACAGGGGAAACTATGGCTACACCTTC TRBJ1-2 NA TRBD1 TRBV7-2
CASSNSGNTIYF TGTGCCAGCAGTAACAGTGGAAACACCATATATTTT TRBJ1-3 NA NA TRBV9
CASSLETGETEAFF TGCGCCAGCAGCTTGGAGACAGGGGAAACTGAAGCTTTCTTT TRBJ1-1 NA TRBD1 TRBV5-1
CASSLGQGAEAFF TGCGCCAGCAGCTTGGGACAGGGTGCTGAAGCTTTCTTT TRBJ1-1 once TRBD1 TRBV5-1
CASSLQTGSYEQYF TGTGCCAGCAGTCTCCAGACAGGCTCCTACGAGCAGTACTTC TRBJ2-7 NA NA TRBV27
CASKKGQGETGELFF TGTGCCAGCAAAAAGGGACAGGGAGAAACCGGGGAGCTGTTTTTT TRBJ2-2 NA TRBD1 TRBV7-3
CASIGQGAYEQYF TGTGCCAGCATCGGACAGGGGGCCTACGAGCAGTACTTC TRBJ2-7 NA TRBD1 TRBV28
CASSPGRAEAFF TGTGCCAGCTCACCAGGCAGGGCTGAAGCTTTCTTT TRBJ1-1 NA NA TRBV18
CASSLADLADQFF TGTGCCAGCAGCTTGGCAGATCTAGCGGATCAGTTCTTC TRBJ2-1 NA TRBD2 TRBV7-2
CASSLGLAGGSETQYF TGTGCCAGCAGTTTGGGACTAGCGGGGGGGAGTGAGACCCAGTACTTC TRBJ2-5 few TRBD2 TRBV28
CASSPRVPGTSNEQFF TGTGCCAGCAGCCCTAGGGTGCCCGGGACTAGCAATGAGCAGTTCTTC TRBJ2-1 once TRBD2 TRBV7-6
CASSFGTGNSPLHF TGTGCCAGCAGTTTCGGGACAGGAAATTCACCCCTCCACTTT TRBJ1-6 few TRBD1 TRBV27
CASRSGGEQFF TGTGCAAGTCGCTCAGGAGGAGAGCAGTTCTTC TRBJ2-1 NA NA TRBV12-2
CASSKGQKNQPQHF TGTGCCAGTAGCAAGGGACAGAAGAATCAGCCCCAGCATTTT TRBJ1-5 NA TRBD1 TRBV19
CASSRQGSGQPQHF TGTGCCAGCAGCCGACAGGGAAGCGGGCAGCCCCAGCATTTT TRBJ1-5 once TRBD1 TRBV5-8
CASSLGGEVSYGYTF TGTGCCAGCAGCTTGGGAGGGGAGGTTAGCTATGGCTACACCTTC TRBJ1-2 NA NA TRBV5-4
CASSLSPGTARNEQFF TGTGCCAGCAGTTTATCACCTGGTACGGCGAGGAATGAGCAGTTCTTC TRBJ2-1 NA NA TRBV27
CASSNRGCYEQYF TGCGCCAGCAGTAATAGGGGCTGCTACGAGCAGTACTTC TRBJ2-7 NA NA TRBV10-2
CSSSLALGQAPPNTGELFF TGTTCCAGCAGCTTAGCGTTAGGACAGGCGCCCCCGAACACCGGGGAGCTGTTTTTT TRBJ2-2 NA TRBD1 TRBV7-9
CASSTGLKRNTEAFF TGTGCCAGCTCTACAGGGCTCAAGCGGAACACTGAAGCTTTCTTT TRBJ1-1 NA NA TRBV6-1
CASSVRAANTGELFF TGTGCCAGCAGCGTAAGAGCGGCGAACACCGGGGAGCTGTTTTTT TRBJ2-2 NA NA TRBV9
CASSFWQGTNTGELFF TGTGCCAGCAGTTTTTGGCAGGGGACGAACACCGGGGAGCTGTTTTTT TRBJ2-2 NA NA TRBV28
CASSLISSTLHF TGTGCCAGCAGTTTGATTTCTAGCACCTTACACTTC TRBJ2-7 NA NA TRBV27
CASSLTPLAGYGDTQYF TGTGCCAGCAGCTTAACCCCACTAGCCGGGTATGGGGATACGCAGTATTTT TRBJ2-3 NA NA TRBV7-3
CASSFVLSSYNEQFF TGTGCCAGCAGCTTTGTGCTAAGCTCCTACAATGAGCAGTTCTTC TRBJ2-1 NA NA TRBV7-2
CASSLQGGGEETQYF TGTGCCAGCAGCTTGCAGGGGGGTGGGGAAGAGACCCAGTACTTC TRBJ2-5 NA NA TRBV5-4
CSVGQADGYTF TGCAGCGTGGGACAGGCCGATGGCTACACCTTC TRBJ1-2 NA TRBD1 TRBV29-1
CSVGIGVGSNQPQHF TGCAGCGTTGGAATCGGGGTGGGAAGCAATCAGCCCCAGCATTTT TRBJ1-5 once NA TRBV29-1
CASSQRGVDTEAFF TGTGCCAGCAGTCAGCGGGGGGTGGACACTGAAGCTTTCTTT TRBJ1-1 few NA TRBV7-9
CASRDRDGNSPLHF TGCGCCAGCAGAGACAGGGACGGCAATTCACCCCTCCACTTT TRBJ1-6 NA TRBD1 TRBV5-1
CASSLISRGFNEKLFF TGTGCCAGCAGTTTGATCTCCAGGGGATTTAATGAAAAACTGTTTTTT TRBJ1-4 once NA TRBV27